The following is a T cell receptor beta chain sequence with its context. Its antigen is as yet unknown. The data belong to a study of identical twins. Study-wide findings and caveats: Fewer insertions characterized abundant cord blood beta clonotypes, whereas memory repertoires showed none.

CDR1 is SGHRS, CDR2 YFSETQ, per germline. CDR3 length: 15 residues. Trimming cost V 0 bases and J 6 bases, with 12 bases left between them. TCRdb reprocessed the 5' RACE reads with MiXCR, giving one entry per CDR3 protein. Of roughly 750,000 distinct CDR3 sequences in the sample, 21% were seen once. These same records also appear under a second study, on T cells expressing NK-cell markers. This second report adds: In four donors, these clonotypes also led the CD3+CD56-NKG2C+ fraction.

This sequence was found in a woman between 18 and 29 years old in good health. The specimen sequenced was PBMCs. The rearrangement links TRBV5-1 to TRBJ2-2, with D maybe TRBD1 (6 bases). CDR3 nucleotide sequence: TGCGCCAGCAGCTTGGACAGGGTGGATTCCGGGGAGCTGTTTTTT. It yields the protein CASSLDRVDSGELFF.